Each of the 20 T cell receptor beta chains below was sequenced from the same sample in a study of shared T cell receptors in the human thymus. This table comes from immunoSEQ multiplex PCR, and its TCRdb copy is limited to in-frame clones, with some not included. The repertoire includes about 660,000 clones, 70% to 90% of them detected once, and 0.0095% to 0.012% sits in the top ten. This same sample was also part of a study on human thymus T cells.

Sequencing input: thymocytes. These receptors were taken from a boy under two years old with a congenital heart defect.

V gene TRBV18 combines with J gene TRBJ2-3; 8 bases agree with TRBD1. The junction had 10 bases not matched to a gene; V was cut back by 3 bases and J by 2 bases. Germline V gene lookup returns CDR1 KGHSH and CDR2 LQKENI. The CDR3 extends over 17 amino acids. The DNA of the CDR3 is TGTGCCAGCTCACCCCCCCCCGGACAGGGCCTCACAGATACGCAGTATTTT. The encoded protein is CASSPPPGQGLTDTQYF.

This clone came up a few times. The chain is built from TRBV5-6 and TRBJ2-7; D perhaps matches TRBD2 (6 bases). CDR1 and CDR2 (germline): SGHDT, YYEEEE. The CDR3 sequence is 13 residues long. V lost 3 bases and J 3 bases, leaving 10 bases between the germline ends. The CDR3 loop reads CASSSRLDYEQYF. CDR3 bases: TGTGCCAGCAGCTCACGACTAGACTACGAGCAGTACTTC. The variable domain in full, with the rest retrieved from reference TRBV5-6 and TRBJ2-7, is DAGVTQSPTHLIKTRGQQVTLRCSPKSGHDTVSWYQQALGQGPQFIFQYYEEEERQRGNFPDRFSGHQFPNYSSELNVNALLLGDSALYLCASSSRLDYEQYFGPGTRLTVT.

The rearrangement joins TRBV28 to TRBJ2-7; TRBD1 matches at 7 bases. V gave up 6 bases and J gave up 6 bases; unmatched junction bases: 11. The CDR3 extends over 14 amino acids. CDR1 and CDR2 (germline): MDHEN, SYDVKM. The CDR3 DNA follows: TGTGCCAGCAGCTCCGACAGGGCCAATGGCGAGCAGTACTTC. Protein product: CASSSDRANGEQYF. The variable domain in full, with the rest retrieved from reference TRBV28 and TRBJ2-7, is DVKVTQSSRYLVKRTGEKVFLECVQDMDHENMFWYRQDPGLGLRLIYFSYDVKMKEKGDIPEGYSVSREKKERFSLILESASTNQTSMYLCASSSDRANGEQYFGPGTRLTVT.

The CDR3 loop reads CASSRGGQPQHF. The DNA for the CDR3 is TGCGCCAGCAGCAGGGGCGGGCAGCCCCAGCATTTT. The chain couples TRBV10-2 to TRBJ1-5; tentative D call: TRBD1 (6 bases). Trimming removed 6 bases at V and 7 bases at J, with 10 bases between. CDR1 WSHSY and CDR2 SAAADI come from the germline V gene. CDR3 length: 12 amino acids.

The CDR3 here is CSVRDRLNTEAFF. Written as DNA, the CDR3 is TGCAGCGTACGAGACAGGCTGAACACTGAAGCTTTCTTT. This chain joins TRBV29-1 and TRBJ1-1, with TRBD1 as a possible D gene (6 bases). V was cut by 6 bases and J by 0 bases, with 11 bases left in between. The CDR3 is made up of 13 amino acids. Looked up from germline, CDR1 is SQVTM and CDR2 is ANQGSEA.

V usage is TRBV29-1 and J usage is TRBJ2-7; 9 positions agree with TRBD2. From germline, CDR1 is SQVTM and CDR2 ANQGSEA. This CDR3 region has 15 residues. V shed 5 bases, J shed 2 bases, and the junction held 10 bases outside the gene matches. The chain's CDR3 is CSVTPSSGTPYEQYF. The CDR3 nucleotides read TGCAGCGTTACCCCTTCTAGCGGGACCCCCTACGAGCAGTACTTC.

The count of this clone is one. V and J are TRBV5-1 and TRBJ1-2; 7 nucleotides line up with TRBD1. With V trimmed by 6 bases and J by 3 bases, 2 bases remained unmatched. This CDR3 has 12 amino acids. Germline CDR1 SGHRS, CDR2 YFSETQ. The CDR3 DNA reads as TGCGCCAGCACCGGGACAGACTATGGCTACACCTTC. Translated: CASTGTDYGYTF. Variable domain in full (rest from reference TRBV5-1 and TRBJ1-2): KAGVTQTPRYLIKTRGQQVTLSCSPISGHRSVSWYQQTPGQGLQFLFEYFSETQRNKGNFPGRFSGRQFSNSRSEMNVSTLELGDSALYLCASTGTDYGYTFGSGTRLTVV.

This clone was seen a single time. The J gene is TRBJ1-2, the V gene TRBV10-3; TRBD1 is a possible D gene (6 bases). This CDR3 has 16 amino acids. V was pared by 6 bases and J by 7 bases, with 24 bases between. Germline values: CDR1 ENHRY, CDR2 SYGVKD. The DNA of the CDR3 is TGTGCCATCAGCCACCACTCGGGACACTTCGTGGGTGGCTACACCTTC. Encoded protein: CAISHHSGHFVGGYTF.

The chain links TRBV27 to TRBJ1-1, with D possibly TRBD1 on 6 matching bases. The germline gives CDR1 MNHEY, CDR2 SMNVEV (reference sequence). The CDR3 runs to 15 residues. The V end was cut by 8 bases, the J end by 3 bases, with 19 bases between. The CDR3 coding sequence is TGTGCCAGCGGCCCTGACAGGTTCTTGGACACTGAAGCTTTCTTT. It specifies CASGPDRFLDTEAFF.

The chain combines TRBV11-3 with TRBJ2-1; D gene unclear. The CDR3 sequence is 12 residues long. Germline V gene data show CDR1 as SGHNT and CDR2 as YENEEA. The ends were cut back, 5 bases at V and 6 bases at J, with 8 bases in the middle. The CDR3 DNA sequence: TGTGCCAGCAGCCACTACCGCAATGAGCAGTTCTTC. Translation gives CASSHYRNEQFF.

The chain combines TRBV7-9 with TRBJ1-4; 8 bases map to TRBD1. V gave up 4 bases and J gave up 6 bases; unmatched junction bases: 7. CDR1 and CDR2 from the germline V gene are SEHNR and FQNEAQ (reference sequence). This CDR3 is 15 amino acids long. Here the CDR3 reads CASSSDRGGDEKLFF. CDR3 DNA sequence: TGTGCCAGCAGCTCCGACAGGGGTGGTGATGAAAAACTGTTTTTT.

The chain has TRBV5-4 and TRBJ1-1, with 7 bases matching TRBD1. Trimming removed 5 bases from V and 0 bases from J; junction bases left unmatched: 10. This CDR3 spans 16 amino acids. Germline V lookup: CDR1 SGHNT, CDR2 YYREEE (reference sequence). For the CDR3, the DNA is TGTGCCAGCAGACCCGACAGGGACTTTATGAACACTGAAGCTTTCTTT. Residues: CASRPDRDFMNTEAFF.

The rearrangement links TRBV30 to TRBJ2-5; 8 bases fit TRBD1. CDR3 size: 15 residues. Germline V gives CDR1 GTSNPN, CDR2 SVGIG (reference sequence). J was trimmed by 7 bases and V by 2 bases; bases with no gene match: 12. CDR3 bases: TGTGCCTGGAGTCCAGGGGGCCAAGATTGTGCGACCCAGTACTTC. As protein: CAWSPGGQDCATQYF.

The chain uses TRBV28 and TRBJ1-2; D perhaps matches TRBD1 (6 bases). Germline V gives CDR1 MDHEN, CDR2 SYDVKM. The V and J ends lost 5 bases and 3 bases respectively, with 13 bases between them. The CDR3 extends over 14 amino acids. CDR3 residues: CASSPDRGDYGYTF. CDR3 nucleotides: TGTGCCAGCAGTCCGGACAGAGGGGACTATGGCTACACCTTC.

V is TRBV27 and J is TRBJ1-1; a weak D match, TRBD1 (6 bases). The CDR3 is 13 residues long. Germline V CDR1 and CDR2: MNHEY, SMNVEV (reference sequence). V lost 4 bases and J 10 bases, leaving 16 bases between the germline ends. The CDR3 here is CASSSNTGKGAFF. DNA for the CDR3: TGTGCCAGCAGTTCAAATACAGGGAAGGGAGCTTTCTTT.

This clone has just a few counts. This sequence joins TRBV5-4 and TRBJ2-2, with a possible D match to TRBD2 (6 bases). CDR3 length: 17 residues. Looked up from germline, CDR1 is SGHNT and CDR2 is YYREEE (reference sequence). V lost 0 bases and J lost 4, with 16 bases in between. As DNA, the CDR3 is TGTGCCAGCAGCTTGGTAACTAGCCGTCACCCCACCGGGGAGCTGTTTTTT. Translating gives CASSLVTSRHPTGELFF.

The rearrangement joins TRBV7-8 to TRBJ2-6; TRBD2 matches 8 bases. CDR1 is SGHVS, CDR2 FQNEAQ, per germline. This CDR3 contains 17 residues. V trimming: 3 bases; J trimming: 1 base; junction bases outside the gene matches: 5. The CDR3 loop is CASSFVAGPSGANVLTF. The CDR3 DNA follows: TGTGCCAGCAGCTTCGTAGCGGGACCTTCTGGGGCCAACGTCCTGACTTTC.

V gene TRBV7-3 combines with J gene TRBJ2-1; D perhaps matches TRBD2 (5 bases). CDR1 is SGHTA and CDR2 is FQGTGA in the germline V gene. CDR3 size: 16 residues. V was cut by 3 bases and J by 0 bases, with 12 bases left in between. The CDR3 DNA sequence: TGTGCCAGCAGCTTGAGCGGTTCCTACTCCTACAATGAGCAGTTCTTC. This translates into CASSLSGSYSYNEQFF.

This rearrangement joins TRBV9 to TRBJ2-6; 10 bases are a match to TRBD2. Germline trimming cut 0 bases from V and 0 bases from J; bases unmatched to any gene: 6. CDR3 length equals 19 residues. Germline CDR1 reads SGDLS; CDR2 reads YYNGEE. The CDR3 coding sequence is TGTGCCAGCAGCGTAGGCCTAGCGGGAGAGTACTCTGGGGCCAACGTCCTGACTTTC. It translates to CASSVGLAGEYSGANVLTF.

This chain uses TRBV11-2 with TRBJ1-1, with a weak D call TRBD1 (5 bases). Germline V gene lookup returns CDR1 SGHAT and CDR2 FQNNGV. The CDR3 has 13 amino acids. Between the trimmed V and J ends, which lost 3 bases and 4 bases, there was a span of 9 bases. This CDR3 is CASSFPGGTEAFF. The CDR3 DNA reads as TGTGCCAGCAGCTTTCCCGGGGGCACTGAAGCTTTCTTT.